This passage covers 32 T cell receptor beta chains from one sample sequenced in a study of blood T cells in healthy people across ages. Combining a sample-barcoded 5' primer with a J-beta primer mix, a second PCR ran for roughly 7 to 12 cycles. TCRdb processed the 5' RACE reads anew with MiXCR; each CDR3 protein has one entry. Counted here are about 590,000 distinct CDR3 sequences, about 30% occurring once; the ten biggest clones make up around 14%. The sequencing input was blood. These TCRs come from a woman of 80 years or more in good health.

This chain uses TRBV20-1 with TRBJ1-4; D unclear. This CDR3 comprises 13 residues. CDR1 is DFQATT and CDR2 is SNEGSKA in the germline V gene (reference sequence). V lost 4 bases to trimming and J lost 5 bases, with 11 bases between them. Here the CDR3 DNA reads TGCAGTGCTAAGTGGGGATGGAATGAAAAACTGTTTTTT. Its protein is CSAKWGWNEKLFF.

In regard to this clonotype: The junction departs from the called germline gene at one end, perhaps through a read error. The chain joins TRBV3-1 to TRBJ2-3; 9 bases are a match to TRBD2. Germline V gene lookup returns CDR1 LGHDT and CDR2 YNNKEL (reference sequence). The CDR3 length is 15 residues. CDR3 amino acids: CASSPGLAITGTQYF. The CDR3 DNA sequence: TGTGCCAGCAGCCCTGGACTAGCGATCACAGGTACGCAGTATTTT.

Many counts were recorded for this clonotype. The CDR3 nucleotides are TGTGCCAGCTCACTACTCGGTGGGGGACAGAGCACAGATACGCAGTATTTT. Residues: CASSLLGGGQSTDTQYF. This chain links TRBV18 with TRBJ2-3, with 7 bases identical to TRBD1. Germline V gene lookup returns CDR1 KGHSH and CDR2 LQKENI. Unmatched junction bases numbered 10, after V lost 4 bases and J lost 0 bases. The CDR3 length is 17 residues.

In this sample, this clonotype turned up many times. A read error may be the cause here, since a much bigger clone is one base away. The chain links TRBV9 to TRBJ2-1; D may correspond to TRBD1 or TRBD2 (6 bases each). The assigned J gene may be wrong: the sequence end matches TRBJ2-7 better. Per the germline V gene, CDR1 is SGDLS and CDR2 is YYNGEE. The length of the CDR3 is 18 residues. CDR3 DNA sequence: TGTGCCAGCAGCCCACTGGGGGGCGGACCGAACTCCTACAATGAGCAGTACTTC. Translating gives CASSPLGGGPNSYNEQYF.

In this sample, this clonotype turned up once. This chain uses TRBV4-1 with TRBJ2-4; 7 positions match TRBD1. In germline, CDR1 is MGHRA, CDR2 YSYEKL. The V gene end was trimmed by 1 base and the J gene end by 6 bases; junction bases not matched to a gene: 0. The CDR3 loop spans 13 amino acids. The CDR3 nucleotides are TGCGCCAGCAGCCAAGGGGACAGAAACATTCAGTACTTC. Its translation is CASSQGDRNIQYF.

The table lists this clonotype with a few counts. The rearrangement joins TRBV5-1 to TRBJ1-2; 10 positions agree with TRBD1. This CDR3 has 14 residues. CDR1 is SGHRS, CDR2 YFSETQ, per germline. Losses at the gene ends were 3 bases for V and 5 bases for J; bases not matched to a gene: 4. CDR3 residues: CASSWGTGEYGYTF. The CDR3 DNA is TGCGCCAGCAGCTGGGGGACAGGGGAGTATGGCTACACCTTC.

There are many counts of this clonotype. V is TRBV6-2 or TRBV6-3 and J is TRBJ1-2, with D hard to call. Germline CDR1 reads MNHEY; CDR2 reads SVGEGT. There are 15 residues in the CDR3. V lost 0 bases and J 4 bases, leaving 12 bases between the germline ends. The CDR3, as DNA: TGTGCCAGCAGTTACTCTAGGCGGGCATCCTATGGCTACACCTTC. Its translation: CASSYSRRASYGYTF.

In this sample, this clonotype turned up many times. V gene TRBV13 combines with J gene TRBJ1-5; no clear D gene. Germline loops: CDR1 PRHDT, CDR2 FYEKMQ (reference sequence). The CDR3 consists of 15 residues. V dropped 4 bases and J dropped 2 bases, with 12 bases sitting between them. CDR3 residues: CASSSGQNGNQPQHF. DNA of the CDR3: TGTGCCAGCAGCTCTGGGCAGAATGGCAATCAGCCCCAGCATTTT.

This chain uses TRBV27 with TRBJ2-2; D gene uncertain. Germline-derived CDR1 and CDR2 are MNHEY and SMNVEV (reference sequence). V lost 0 bases to trimming and J lost 1 base, with 6 bases between them. The CDR3 is 15 residues long. CDR3 sequence: CASSLSWQNTGELFF. CDR3 coding DNA: TGTGCCAGCAGTTTATCGTGGCAGAACACCGGGGAGCTGTTTTTT.

This clonotype showed up many times. The gene calls are TRBV5-1 and TRBJ2-3; D is perhaps TRBD1 (5 bases). V gave up 1 base and J gave up 2 bases, with 11 bases separating them. The CDR3 has 15 residues. Germline CDR1 reads SGHRS; CDR2 reads YFSETQ. The CDR3 DNA sequence: TGCGCCAGCAGCTTGAGGGGCACAAACACAGATACGCAGTATTTT. This sequence encodes CASSLRGTNTDTQYF.

As regards this clonotype: Sequence at one end of the junction differs from germline and may be a read error. This chain uses TRBV11-2 with TRBJ2-1; D possibly corresponds to TRBD2 (5 bases). Germline-derived CDR1 and CDR2 are SGHAT and FQNNGV. This CDR3 is 17 amino acids long. The CDR3 reads CASSQGGPSISYNEQFF. The CDR3 DNA is TGCGCCAGCAGCCAAGGAGGACCTAGTATCTCCTACAATGAGCAGTTCTTC.

V gene TRBV5-4 combines with J gene TRBJ2-4; TRBD1 might be the D (5 bases). The J call may be wrong; the DNA end is better matched by TRBJ2-5. The CDR3 consists of 14 residues. Looked up from germline, CDR1 is SGHNT and CDR2 is YYREEE (reference sequence). CDR3 sequence (DNA): TGTGCCAGCAGTTGGGTAGGACAACAAGAGACCCAGTACTTC. Protein product: CASSWVGQQETQYF.

At least ten counts were recorded for this clonotype. The chain uses TRBV5-1 and TRBJ1-1; TRBD1 matches at 7 bases. With V trimmed by 0 bases and J by 6 bases, 2 bases remained unmatched. This CDR3 comprises 13 residues. CDR1 and CDR2 from the germline V gene are SGHRS and YFSETQ. CDR3 sequence (DNA): TGCGCCAGCAGCTTGGCAGGGGGGGCTGAAGCTTTCTTT. The encoded protein is CASSLAGGAEAFF.

This clonotype was counted ten times or more. The chain joins TRBV5-1 to TRBJ2-5, with 8 positions matching TRBD1. J was trimmed by 7 bases and V by 4 bases; bases with no gene match: 12. This CDR3 has 15 amino acids. Germline loops: CDR1 SGHRS, CDR2 YFSETQ. The CDR3 bases are TGCGCCAGCAGCGTGGAAACCGGACAGGGAGGGACCCAGTACTTC. This translates into CASSVETGQGGTQYF. Looking up the rest from reference TRBV5-1 and TRBJ2-5 gives the full variable domain: KAGVTQTPRYLIKTRGQQVTLSCSPISGHRSVSWYQQTPGQGLQFLFEYFSETQRNKGNFPGRFSGRQFSNSRSEMNVSTLELGDSALYLCASSVETGQGGTQYFGPGTRLLVL.

This clonotype appeared many times. The CDR3 sequence is CASSPSVEFPYEQYF. The CDR3 coding sequence is TGTGCCAGCAGCCCCTCAGTTGAGTTCCCTTACGAGCAGTACTTC. The chain has TRBV5-6 and TRBJ2-7; D is uncertain. Between the trimmed V and J ends, which lost 4 bases and 4 bases, there was a span of 18 bases. The V gene's germline CDR1 is SGHDT and CDR2 YYEEEE. There are 15 residues in the CDR3.

A remark on this clonotype: The junction departs from germline at one end; a sequencing error may be responsible. J is TRBJ2-1 and V is TRBV5-1; 9 positions match TRBD1. CDR1 SGHRS and CDR2 YFSETQ come from the germline V gene. This CDR3 is built from 15 residues. The CDR3 bases are TGTGCCAGCAGCCCCGGGACAGGGAGTAGCAATGAGCAGTTCTTC. It translates to CASSPGTGSSNEQFF.

This clonotype has a count of ten or more. The chain has TRBV29-1 and TRBJ2-3, with 7 bases that match TRBD1. The V gene's germline CDR1 is SQVTM and CDR2 ANQGSEA. The ends lost 3 bases at V and 6 bases at J; junction bases unmatched: 6. CDR3 length: 13 amino acids. The chain's CDR3 is CSVDVTGRDTQYF. The CDR3 DNA reads TGCAGCGTTGATGTGACAGGGCGCGATACGCAGTATTTT.

This clonotype was detected many times. The V and J genes are TRBV6-6 and TRBJ2-7, with D unclear. This CDR3 has 13 amino acids. Trimming shortened V by 4 bases and J by 2 bases, and 9 bases separated the two germline ends. Looked up from germline, CDR1 is MNHNY and CDR2 is SVGAGI (reference sequence). CDR3 DNA: TGTGCCAGCAGTTTGGGTATCCCCTACGAGCAGTACTTC. Protein sequence: CASSLGIPYEQYF.

This clonotype came up many times. The gene calls are TRBV7-2 and TRBJ2-3; the D call may be TRBD1 or TRBD2 (5 bases each). Trimming removed 6 bases at V and 9 bases at J, with 13 bases between. In germline, CDR1 is SGHTA, CDR2 FQGNSA. This CDR3 spans 12 amino acids. DNA of the CDR3: TGTGCCAGCAGTACCGGGACGACCACGCAGTATTTT. Protein product: CASSTGTTTQYF.

Comments on this clonotype: It is likely a read error, because the conserved phenylalanine at the end of the CDR3 is missing. The chain has TRBV18 and TRBJ1-1; D possibly corresponds to TRBD1 (6 bases). V was pared by 1 base and J by 2 bases, with 14 bases between. This CDR3 spans 16 amino acids. The V gene's germline CDR1 is KGHSH and CDR2 LQKENI. The CDR3 DNA reads as TGTGCCAGCTCACCACGGGCGCAGGGGCTAAACACTGAAGCTTTCCTT. Its protein is CASSPRAQGLNTEAFL.

There are many counts of this clonotype. This sequence joins TRBV7-9 and TRBJ2-1; TRBD2 matches 7 bases. With 1 base clipped from V and 2 bases from J, the junction kept 8 bases outside the gene matches. Per germline, CDR1 SEHNR and CDR2 FQNEAQ (reference sequence). The CDR3 length is 17 residues. Here the CDR3 reads CASSLGGGGSPYNEQFF. CDR3 bases: TGTGCCAGCAGCTTAGGGGGGGGAGGTTCCCCCTACAATGAGCAGTTCTTC. Together with reference TRBV7-9 and TRBJ2-1, the CDR3 gives the full variable domain: DTGVSQNPRHKITKRGQNVTFRCDPISEHNRLYWYRQTLGQGPEFLTYFQNEAQLEKSRLLSDRFSAERPKGSFSTLEIQRTEQGDSAMYLCASSLGGGGSPYNEQFFGPGTRLTVL.

The chain links TRBV7-8 to TRBJ2-5; 9 bases match TRBD2. V lost 3 bases, J lost 6 bases, and 5 bases stayed unmatched. CDR1 and CDR2 from the germline V gene are SGHVS and FQNEAQ. The CDR3 length is 14 residues. CDR3 amino acids: CASSFPSGVKTQYF. The CDR3 DNA sequence: TGTGCCAGCAGCTTCCCTAGCGGGGTTAAGACCCAGTACTTC.

Note on this clonotype: It may be a read error: a sequence one base away is much more abundant. The CDR3 here is CSANRVGDTGERFF. The CDR3 DNA reads as TGCAGTGCTAACCGAGTAGGGGACACCGGGGAGCGGTTTTTT. This chain connects TRBV20-1 to TRBJ2-2, with D possibly matching TRBD1 (6 bases). The V gene's germline CDR1 is DFQATT and CDR2 SNEGSKA (reference sequence). The CDR3 length is 14 residues.

This chain uses TRBV9 with TRBJ1-3; D unclear. The CDR3 is 16 amino acids. V gave up 0 bases and J gave up 1 base, with 11 bases separating them. CDR1 is SGDLS and CDR2 is YYNGEE in the germline V gene. CDR3 in DNA: TGTGCCAGCAGCGTAGCGGGCAGTCAATCTGGAAACACCATATATTTT. This codes for CASSVAGSQSGNTIYF.

This clonotype occurred many times. The rearrangement joins TRBV7-3 to TRBJ2-3, with 8 bases that match TRBD2. Germline trimming cut 5 bases from V and 2 bases from J; bases unmatched to any gene: 3. This CDR3 comprises 14 residues. Germline V gene data show CDR1 as SGHTA and CDR2 as FQGTGA. The CDR3 DNA follows: TGTGCCAGCAGCCGAGCGGGGGTCACAGATACGCAGTATTTT. Translated, it gives CASSRAGVTDTQYF.

Details on this clonotype: This sequence may be a read error, since a much larger clone differs from it by one base. DNA of the CDR3: TGTGCCAGCAGATCGACAGGGGACCCCTATGGCTACACCTTC. As protein: CASRSTGDPYGYTF. This chain uses TRBV13 with TRBJ1-2; 8 positions agree with TRBD1. The CDR3 has 14 amino acids. The germline gives CDR1 PRHDT, CDR2 FYEKMQ (reference sequence). V gave up 6 bases and J gave up 4 bases; unmatched junction bases: 7.

The table lists this clonotype with many counts. The CDR3 here is CATSDWGGGTDTQYF. The DNA of the CDR3 is TGTGCCACCAGTGATTGGGGGGGCGGCACAGATACGCAGTATTTT. V gene TRBV24-1 combines with J gene TRBJ2-3; possible D gene TRBD2, 7 bases. The CDR3 sequence is 15 residues long. V was cut by 2 bases and J by 1 base, with 9 bases left in between. The germline CDR1 and CDR2 sequences are KGHDR and SFDVKD.

This clonotype was observed many times. A read error may account for a junction end that differs from germline. The V and J genes are TRBV7-7 and TRBJ2-5; TRBD1 aligns across 10 bases. The CDR3 is made up of 15 amino acids. CDR1 is SSHAT and CDR2 is FNYEAQ in the germline V gene (reference sequence). CDR3 region: CASSLAGQGMETQYF. The CDR3 DNA is TGTGCTAGCAGCTTAGCGGGACAGGGGATGGAGACCCAGTACTTC. The full variable domain, in which reference TRBV7-7 and TRBJ2-5 provide the parts outside the CDR3, is GAGVSQSPRYKVTKRGQDVTLRCDPISSHATLYWYQQALGQGPEFLTYFNYEAQPDKSGLPSDRFSAERPEGSISTLTIQRTEQRDSAMYRCASSLAGQGMETQYFGPGTRLLVL.

This clonotype was recorded a few times. This chain uses TRBV7-8 with TRBJ1-2; no firm D call. CDR1 is SGHVS, CDR2 FQNEAQ, per germline. The CDR3 runs 14 residues. V dropped 5 bases and J dropped 1 base, with 11 bases sitting between them. The CDR3 coding sequence is TGTGCCAGCAGCCCAGCGTGGGGTAACTATGGCTACACCTTC. This sequence encodes CASSPAWGNYGYTF.

This clonotype was recorded many times. The chain joins TRBV5-1 to TRBJ2-3; possible D gene TRBD2, 6 bases. Looked up from germline, CDR1 is SGHRS and CDR2 is YFSETQ. Between the trimmed V and J ends, which lost 2 bases and 0 bases, there was a span of 13 bases. The CDR3 is 16 amino acids. The CDR3 region is CASSFGGLPSTDTQYF. CDR3 DNA sequence: TGCGCCAGCAGCTTCGGGGGTCTTCCGAGCACAGATACGCAGTATTTT.

The rearrangement joins TRBV27 to TRBJ2-6, with D unresolved. Looked up from germline, CDR1 is MNHEY and CDR2 is SMNVEV (reference sequence). V was clipped by 6 bases and J by 0 bases, with 9 bases between them. The CDR3 contains 15 residues. The chain's CDR3 is CASSGGSSGANVLTF. CDR3 bases: TGTGCCAGCAGCGGCGGAAGCTCTGGGGCCAACGTCCTGACTTTC.

This chain links TRBV5-1 with TRBJ2-6; either TRBD1 or TRBD2 may fit D (5 bases each). The CDR3 extends over 20 amino acids. V gave up 1 base and J gave up 0 bases, with 20 bases separating them. Germline V gives CDR1 SGHRS, CDR2 YFSETQ. The CDR3 here is CASSLPERRGTASGANVLTF. CDR3 DNA: TGCGCCAGCAGCTTGCCCGAAAGGAGAGGGACCGCCTCTGGGGCCAACGTCCTGACTTTC.